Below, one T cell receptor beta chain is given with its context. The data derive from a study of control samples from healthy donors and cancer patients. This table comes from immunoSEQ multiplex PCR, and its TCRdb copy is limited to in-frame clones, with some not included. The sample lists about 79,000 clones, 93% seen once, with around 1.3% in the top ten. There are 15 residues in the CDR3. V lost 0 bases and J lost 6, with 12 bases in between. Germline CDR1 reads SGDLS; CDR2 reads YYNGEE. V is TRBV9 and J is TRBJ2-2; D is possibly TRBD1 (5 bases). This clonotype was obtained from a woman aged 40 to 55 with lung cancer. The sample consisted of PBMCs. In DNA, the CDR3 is TGTGCCAGCAGCGTAGGGACACTCCAAGCCGGGGAGCTGTTTTTT. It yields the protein CASSVGTLQAGELFF.